This TCR beta chain was identified in a study of OX40 agonist ivuxolimab in advanced cancers. Looking at the study overall: The group had a mean age of around 64 years, ranged from roughly 20 to 80, and was 82.7% male. Study outcomes and limitations: More expanded clones were seen, on average, in CD8+ T cells than in CD4+. Low clonal expansion, among the lowest seen, marked partial responders at 0.1-3.0 mg/kg.

Trimming shortened V by 4 bases and J by 4 bases, and 19 bases separated the two germline ends. The CDR3 contains 16 residues. The germline V gene encodes CDR1 ENHRY and CDR2 SYGVKD. Profiled with immunoSEQ multiplex PCR; TCRdb holds only in-frame clones, not every one. The profile shows fewer than 80,000 clones, roughly four fifths of them singletons. This clone was detected once. Its target is unknown. The chain joins TRBV10-3 to TRBJ1-2, with D perhaps matching TRBD1 (5 bases). This material consisted of CD4+ or CD8+ T cells sorted from blood, taken in a trial of the OX40 agonist ivuxolimab. The TCR originated in an adult with an advanced solid tumor such as melanoma, head and neck, liver or kidney cancer. In nucleotides, the CDR3 is TGTGCCATCAGTGGGGGAAAGGCGGGGGAAGCCTATGGCTACACCTTC. Its translation: CAISGGKAGEAYGYTF.